This record concerns one T cell receptor beta chain sequence. The antigen is unknown. The record originates from a study of OX40 agonist ivuxolimab in advanced cancers. Background on the study: Earlier anti-PD-1, anti-PD-L1 or anti-CTLA-4 therapy was permitted; 30% to 50% had received some.

Whole-study results and caveats: Antigens targeted by the expanded peripheral T cells were not determined. Compared with CD4+, CD8+ T cells on average had more expanded clones. Dosing at 0.1 to 3.0 mg/kg was accompanied by clonal expansion of CD4+ and CD8+ blood T cells by week 6.

The repertoire was sequenced with immunoSEQ multiplex PCR; TCRdb's copy has only in-frame clones and lacks some. The table shows 150,000 to 190,000 clones, with approximately 94% occurring only once. Germline V gene lookup returns CDR1 ENHRY and CDR2 SYGVKD. V lost 8 bases and J lost 8, with 12 bases in between. The CDR3 runs to 12 residues. Here the sequenced sample was CD4+ or CD8+ T cells sorted from blood, taken in a trial of the OX40 agonist ivuxolimab. V and J are TRBV10-3 and TRBJ1-4, with D tentatively TRBD1 (5 bases). The source of this sequence is an adult with an advanced solid tumor such as melanoma, head and neck, liver or kidney cancer. CDR3: CAIGGSEEKLFF. The CDR3 DNA reads TGTGCCATCGGGGGGAGCGAGGAAAAACTGTTTTTT.